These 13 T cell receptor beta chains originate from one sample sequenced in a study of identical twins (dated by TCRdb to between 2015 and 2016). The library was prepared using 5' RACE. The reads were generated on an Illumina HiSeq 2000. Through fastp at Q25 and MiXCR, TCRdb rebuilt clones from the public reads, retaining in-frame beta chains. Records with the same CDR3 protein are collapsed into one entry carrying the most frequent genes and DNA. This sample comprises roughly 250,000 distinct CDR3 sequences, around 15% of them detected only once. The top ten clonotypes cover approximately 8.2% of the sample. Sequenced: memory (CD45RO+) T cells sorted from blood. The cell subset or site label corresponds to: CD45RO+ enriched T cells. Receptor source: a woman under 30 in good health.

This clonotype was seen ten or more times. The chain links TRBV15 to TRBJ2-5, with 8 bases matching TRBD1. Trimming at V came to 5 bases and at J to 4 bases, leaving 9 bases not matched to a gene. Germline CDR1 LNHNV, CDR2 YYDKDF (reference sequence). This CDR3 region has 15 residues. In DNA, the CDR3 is TGTGCCACCAGCCGGGAAGGACAGGGTAGAGAGACCCAGTACTTC. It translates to CATSREGQGRETQYF. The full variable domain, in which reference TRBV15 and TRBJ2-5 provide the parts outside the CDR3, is DAMVIQNPRYQVTQFGKPVTLSCSQTLNHNVMYWYQQKSSQAPKLLFHYYDKDFNNEADTPDNFQSRRPNTSFCFLDIRSPGLGDTAMYLCATSREGQGRETQYFGPGTRLLVL.

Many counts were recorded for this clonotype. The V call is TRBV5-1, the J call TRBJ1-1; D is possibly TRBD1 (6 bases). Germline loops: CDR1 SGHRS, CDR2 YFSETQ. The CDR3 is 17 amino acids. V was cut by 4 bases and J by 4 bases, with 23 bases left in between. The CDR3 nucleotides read TGCGCCAGCAGCCCTGGACAGTTGGGCGGAAGGAGCACTGAAGCTTTCTTT. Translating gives CASSPGQLGGRSTEAFF.

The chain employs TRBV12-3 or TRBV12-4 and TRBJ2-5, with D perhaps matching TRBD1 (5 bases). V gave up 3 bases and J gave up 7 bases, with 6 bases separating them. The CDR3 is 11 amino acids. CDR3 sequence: CASSFQGTQYF. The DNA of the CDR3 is TGTGCCAGCAGTTTCCAGGGGACCCAGTACTTC.

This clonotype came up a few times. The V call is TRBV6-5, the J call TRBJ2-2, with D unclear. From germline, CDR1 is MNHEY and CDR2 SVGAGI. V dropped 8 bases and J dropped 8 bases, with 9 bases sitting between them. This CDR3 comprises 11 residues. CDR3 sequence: CASWSTGELFF. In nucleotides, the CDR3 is TGTGCCAGCTGGAGTACTGGGGAGCTGTTTTTT.

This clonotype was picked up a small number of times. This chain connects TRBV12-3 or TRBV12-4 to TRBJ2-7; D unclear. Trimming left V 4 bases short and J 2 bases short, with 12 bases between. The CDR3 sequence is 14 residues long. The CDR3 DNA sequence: TGTGCCAGCAGTTGGGGTCAGCCAACCTACGAGCAGTACTTC. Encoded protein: CASSWGQPTYEQYF.

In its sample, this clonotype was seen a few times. CDR3 DNA sequence: TGTGCCAGCTCACGCTCCCCCCCCCCAGGCCGCTATAGCACAGATACGCAGTATTTT. This sequence encodes CASSRSPPPGRYSTDTQYF. The chain recombines TRBV18 with TRBJ2-3; D remains ambiguous. Trimming left V 4 bases short and J 0 bases short, with 23 bases between. CDR1 is KGHSH and CDR2 is LQKENI in the germline V gene. CDR3 length equals 19 residues.

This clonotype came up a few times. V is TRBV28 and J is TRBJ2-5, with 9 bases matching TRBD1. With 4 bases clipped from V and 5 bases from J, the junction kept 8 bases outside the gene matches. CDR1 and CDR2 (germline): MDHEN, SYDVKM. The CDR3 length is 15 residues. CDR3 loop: CASSSGGTGQETQYF. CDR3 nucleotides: TGTGCCAGCAGTTCAGGCGGGACAGGGCAGGAGACCCAGTACTTC.

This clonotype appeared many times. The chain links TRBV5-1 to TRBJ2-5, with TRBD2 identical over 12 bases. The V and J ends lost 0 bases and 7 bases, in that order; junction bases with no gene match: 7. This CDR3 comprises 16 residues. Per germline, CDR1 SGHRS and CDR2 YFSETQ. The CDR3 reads CASSLAELAGGGTQYF. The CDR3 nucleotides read TGCGCCAGCAGCTTGGCCGAACTAGCGGGAGGAGGGACCCAGTACTTC.

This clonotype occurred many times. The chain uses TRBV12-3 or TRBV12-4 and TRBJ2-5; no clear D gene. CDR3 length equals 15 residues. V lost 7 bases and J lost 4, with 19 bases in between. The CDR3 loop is CASTPLEKVGETQYF. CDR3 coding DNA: TGTGCCAGCACCCCTTTGGAAAAAGTGGGAGAGACCCAGTACTTC.

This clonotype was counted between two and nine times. This chain's CDR3 is CASSQQGYNSPLHF. For the CDR3, the DNA is TGTGCCAGCAGCCAACAGGGATATAATTCACCCCTCCACTTT. The chain employs TRBV9 and TRBJ1-6; D possibly corresponds to TRBD1 (6 bases). Trimming cost V 4 bases and J 4 bases, with 9 bases left between them. Germline CDR1 SGDLS, CDR2 YYNGEE. CDR3 size: 14 residues.

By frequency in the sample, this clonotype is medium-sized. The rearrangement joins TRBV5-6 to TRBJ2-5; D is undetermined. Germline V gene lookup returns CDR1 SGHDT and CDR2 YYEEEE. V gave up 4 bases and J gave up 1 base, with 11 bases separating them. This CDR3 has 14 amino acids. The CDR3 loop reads CASSLRRTQETQYF. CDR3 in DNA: TGTGCCAGCAGCCTAAGGCGGACCCAAGAGACCCAGTACTTC.

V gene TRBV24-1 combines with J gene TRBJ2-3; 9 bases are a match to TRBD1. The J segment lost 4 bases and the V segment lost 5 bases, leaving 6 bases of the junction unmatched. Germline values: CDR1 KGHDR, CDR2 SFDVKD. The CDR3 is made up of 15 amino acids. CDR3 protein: CATSVGQGLPDTQYF. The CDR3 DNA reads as TGTGCCACCAGTGTAGGACAGGGGCTCCCAGATACGCAGTATTTT.

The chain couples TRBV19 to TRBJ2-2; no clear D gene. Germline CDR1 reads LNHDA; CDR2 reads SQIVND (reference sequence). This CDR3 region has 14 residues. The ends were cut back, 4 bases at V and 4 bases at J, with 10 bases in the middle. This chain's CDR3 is CASSTQAVTGELFF. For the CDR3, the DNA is TGTGCCAGTAGTACCCAAGCCGTCACCGGGGAGCTGTTTTTT.